Presented here are 14 T cell receptor beta chains from one specimen sequenced in a study of T-cell reconstitution after alpha-beta-depleted transplantation in children. Unique molecular identifiers were incorporated when the TCRbeta library was constructed. TCRdb redid the calling of the PCR reads with MiXCR, one entry per CDR3 protein. The data hold 440,000 or so distinct CDR3 sequences, with around two fifths observed a single time. The sequenced sample was PBMCs, obtained before TCRalphabeta/CD19-depleted stem cell transplant. The receptors stem from a girl aged 2 to 10 with aplastic anemia, due to receive a stem cell transplant.

This clonotype came up a few times. This chain connects TRBV2 to TRBJ2-1, with 7 bases identical to TRBD2. Germline assignment: CDR1 SNHLY and CDR2 FYNNEI. CDR3 length: 16 residues. Losses at the gene ends were 4 bases for V and 3 bases for J; bases not matched to a gene: 9. CDR3 in amino acids: CASSVLGAGLYNEQFF. The CDR3 DNA reads TGTGCCAGCAGTGTCTTGGGAGCGGGACTCTACAATGAGCAGTTCTTC. The full variable domain, completed using reference TRBV2 and TRBJ2-1, is EPEVTQTPSHQVTQMGQEVILRCVPISNHLYFYWYRQILGQKVEFLVSFYNNEISEKSEIFDDQFSVERPDGSNFTLKIRSTKLEDSAMYFCASSVLGAGLYNEQFFGPGTRLTVL.

This clonotype showed up many times. J is TRBJ1-2 and V is TRBV29-1; 7 bases match TRBD1. This CDR3 contains 14 residues. Germline loops: CDR1 SQVTM, CDR2 ANQGSEA. Unmatched junction bases numbered 13, after V lost 4 bases and J lost 8 bases. The CDR3 spells CSVVFLGGVEGYTF. CDR3 nucleotide sequence: TGCAGCGTTGTTTTTCTAGGGGGCGTGGAAGGCTACACCTTC.

The sample holds many counts of this clonotype. This rearrangement joins TRBV20-1 to TRBJ2-3; possibly TRBD1 for D (5 bases). Trimming cost V 6 bases and J 0 bases, with 10 bases left between them. Germline loops: CDR1 DFQATT, CDR2 SNEGSKA (reference sequence). The CDR3 extends over 13 amino acids. The CDR3 region is CSAIRGSTDTQYF. CDR3 nucleotide sequence: TGCAGTGCCATTAGGGGTAGCACAGATACGCAGTATTTT.

The chain carries TRBV2 and TRBJ2-2; D not certain. The CDR3 consists of 14 residues. Trimming took off 8 bases at V and 2 bases at J, with 12 bases between the two ends. Per germline, CDR1 SNHLY and CDR2 FYNNEI. Written as DNA, the CDR3 is TGTGCCAGCTTAGAGTCTAGTAACACCGGGGAGCTGTTTTTT. Amino acids: CASLESSNTGELFF. Drawing the rest from reference TRBV2 and TRBJ2-2, the complete variable domain is EPEVTQTPSHQVTQMGQEVILRCVPISNHLYFYWYRQILGQKVEFLVSFYNNEISEKSEIFDDQFSVERPDGSNFTLKIRSTKLEDSAMYFCASLESSNTGELFFGEGSRLTVL.

This clonotype was picked up a small number of times. This chain joins TRBV27 and TRBJ2-7; 8 bases are a match to TRBD1. The CDR3 runs to 15 residues. The germline CDR1 and CDR2 sequences are MNHEY and SMNVEV (reference sequence). The V gene end was trimmed by 2 bases and the J gene end by 4 bases; junction bases not matched to a gene: 7. CDR3 residues: CASSLVPGGKYEQYF. The CDR3 DNA reads as TGTGCCAGCAGTTTAGTGCCAGGGGGCAAGTACGAGCAGTACTTC.

This chain's CDR3 is CASSLESYTGELFF. In DNA form, the CDR3 reads TGTGCCAGCAGCCTGGAGTCATACACCGGGGAGCTGTTTTTT. This chain connects TRBV6-1 to TRBJ2-2; D not resolved. The CDR3 has 14 amino acids. V dropped 6 bases and J dropped 3 bases, with 11 bases sitting between them. Germline loops: CDR1 MNHNS, CDR2 SASEGT.

This clonotype was picked up one time. V and J are TRBV4-2 and TRBJ2-3; no clear D gene. Germline values: CDR1 LGHNA, CDR2 YNFKEQ. The V gene lost 0 bases and the J gene lost 3 bases, with 7 bases spanning the gap. The CDR3 runs 14 residues. The CDR3 here is CASSQEIGTDTQYF. DNA of the CDR3: TGTGCCAGCAGCCAAGAAATAGGGACAGATACGCAGTATTTT.

This sequence joins TRBV4-1 and TRBJ2-1; tentative D call: TRBD1 (6 bases). The germline V and J ends were trimmed by 0 bases and 3 bases, with 12 bases remaining between them. The germline CDR1 and CDR2 sequences are MGHRA and YSYEKL. This CDR3 spans 16 amino acids. The CDR3 sequence is CASSQDQGHLYNEQFF. The CDR3, as DNA: TGCGCCAGCAGCCAAGATCAGGGACACCTCTACAATGAGCAGTTCTTC.

In DNA form, the CDR3 reads TGTGCCAGCAGCTTAAATGGCGGGGGGTTTCCTACCTACGAGCAGTACTTC. The encoded protein is CASSLNGGGFPTYEQYF. The V call is TRBV7-3, the J call TRBJ2-7, with 8 bases fitting TRBD2. The CDR3 runs to 17 residues. The V segment lost 1 base and the J segment 2 bases; nucleotides outside the gene matches: 10. Germline lookup yields CDR1 SGHTA and CDR2 FQGTGA. Supplemented by reference TRBV7-3 and TRBJ2-7, the full variable domain reads GAGVSQTPSNKVTEKGKYVELRCDPISGHTALYWYRQSLGQGPEFLIYFQGTGAADDSGLPNDRFFAVRPEGSVSTLKIQRTERGDSAVYLCASSLNGGGFPTYEQYFGPGTRLTVT.

The J gene is TRBJ1-1, the V gene TRBV2; 7 bases match TRBD1. Germline V gene lookup returns CDR1 SNHLY and CDR2 FYNNEI. Trimming removed 6 bases from V and 1 base from J; junction bases left unmatched: 8. The CDR3 covers 15 residues. CDR3 region: CASSDLQGGNTEAFF. The CDR3, as DNA: TGTGCCAGCAGCGACCTGCAGGGGGGGAACACTGAAGCTTTCTTT.

This clonotype has a handful of counts. This rearrangement joins TRBV12-3 or TRBV12-4 to TRBJ1-4; TRBD1 aligns across 7 bases. The CDR3 consists of 14 residues. V shed 5 bases and J 1 base; nucleotides not matched to a gene: 1. The CDR3 protein is CASSRQGTNEKLFF. CDR3 nucleotides: TGTGCCAGCAGTCGACAGGGAACTAATGAAAAACTGTTTTTT.

The chain recombines TRBV7-6 with TRBJ2-3; the D is unclear. The germline gives CDR1 SGHVS, CDR2 FNYEAQ. Trimming shortened V by 7 bases and J by 4 bases, and 12 bases separated the two germline ends. This CDR3 region has 13 residues. The CDR3 loop is CASTVGSADTQYF. CDR3 coding DNA: TGTGCCAGCACCGTAGGGTCGGCAGATACGCAGTATTTT.

The rearrangement uses TRBV20-1 and TRBJ2-1; 7 bases fit TRBD2. Germline V gives CDR1 DFQATT, CDR2 SNEGSKA (reference sequence). The CDR3 length is 17 residues. Germline trimming cut 3 bases from V and 4 bases from J; bases unmatched to any gene: 15. This chain's CDR3 is CSASGTRGRETYNEQFF. The CDR3 nucleotides are TGCAGTGCTAGTGGGACTCGCGGGAGAGAAACGTACAATGAGCAGTTCTTC.

A single count supports this clonotype. The chain has TRBV5-4 and TRBJ2-2; 12 bases map to TRBD2. This CDR3 has 17 residues. J lost 2 bases, V lost 0 bases, and 2 bases had no gene match. In germline, CDR1 is SGHNT, CDR2 YYREEE (reference sequence). This CDR3 reads CASSLGLAGANTGELFF. CDR3 sequence (DNA): TGTGCCAGCAGCTTGGGACTAGCGGGGGCTAACACCGGGGAGCTGTTTTTT.